These T cell receptor beta chains were read from a single sample in a study of cytotoxic CD8 clonotypes in ibrutinib-treated CLL. Measured with immunoSEQ multiplex PCR; TCRdb has only the in-frame clones, and not every one. The sample consists of around 97,000 clones, more than 75% of them appearing once. Here the sequenced sample was PBMCs, taken after 12 months of ibrutinib treatment. All receptors derive from a human donor with chronic lymphocytic leukemia. The CDR3 runs from the conserved cysteine through the conserved F or W. A D gene is named only where the DNA matches it firmly. Size values are once, few and many counts, or a class for expanded clones, and some rows have none.

CDR3 DNA | CDR3 protein | V gene | D gene | clone size | J gene
TGTGCCAGCAGTGCGAGCCAGCCTTTAGAGCAGTACTTC | CASSASQPLEQYF | TRBV6-1 | . | . | TRBJ2-7
TGTGCCAGTAGGCCGGGACAGGGGGCCTACGAGCAGTACTTC | CASRPGQGAYEQYF | TRBV19 | TRBD1 | . | TRBJ2-7
TGTGCCAGCAGTGAAGGACATTTCTATGGCTACACCTTC | CASSEGHFYGYTF | TRBV2 | . | few | TRBJ1-2
TGTGCCAGCAGTTACGTCAGGACAGGGGGCGGAGAGACCCAGTACTTC | CASSYVRTGGGETQYF | TRBV6-5 | TRBD1 | . | TRBJ2-5
TGTGCCAGCAGTTACTCTTCGGGGGAGCACGAGCAGTACTTC | CASSYSSGEHEQYF | TRBV6-5 | . | few | TRBJ2-7
TGTGCCAGCAGCTCCGGACAGGGTATAGGTGGCTACACCTTC | CASSSGQGIGGYTF | TRBV7-2 | TRBD1 | . | TRBJ1-2
TGTGCCACCCCCTTGGAGACCCAGTACTTC | CATPLETQYF | TRBV27 | . | once | TRBJ2-5
TGTGCCAGCAGCGTAAGGTCGGAAGAGACCCAGTACTTC | CASSVRSEETQYF | TRBV9 | . | . | TRBJ2-5
TGTGCCAGCCGTCCCGGGACAGTGGACTACGAGCAGTACTTC | CASRPGTVDYEQYF | TRBV6-1 | TRBD1 | . | TRBJ2-7
TGTGCCAGCAGTGAGGAGGGGGCGAGTTCCTACGAGCAGTACTTC | CASSEEGASSYEQYF | TRBV25-1 | . | few | TRBJ2-7
TGTGCCAGCAGCACTCAGGGAGGTCAGCCCCAGCATTTT | CASSTQGGQPQHF | TRBV7-9 | . | . | TRBJ1-5
TGCGCCAGCAGCCTAAGGGACGGGGGTGTGGACACCTTC | CASSLRDGGVDTF | TRBV5-1 | . | . | TRBJ1-2
TGCGCCAGCAGCCAAGTTCCTTTCAGAGGGCCCTCACCCCTCCACTTT | CASSQVPFRGPSPLHF | TRBV4-1 | . | once | TRBJ1-6
TGTGCCAGCAGCTTAGTTGGAGAAGCTTTCTTT | CASSLVGEAFF | TRBV7-2 | . | . | TRBJ1-1
TGTGCCACCAAGGAGGGCCAGAACACCGGGGAGCTGTTTTTT | CATKEGQNTGELFF | TRBV7-9 | . | . | TRBJ2-2
TGTGCCAGTATTAGTATCTCGGCAGGACAGAGCTATGGCTACACCTTC | CASISISAGQSYGYTF | TRBV19 | . | few | TRBJ1-2
TGTGCCAGCAGCGTAGCCCAGCCCCCGGGGGAGCTGTTTTTT | CASSVAQPPGELFF | TRBV9 | . | . | TRBJ2-2
TGTGCCAGCAGCAACGCGCTGGGAGGGTATAGGGCCCTCCACTTT | CASSNALGGYRALHF | TRBV7-9 | . | . | TRBJ1-6
TGTGCCACTTCCTCACGGGGACCCTCCAAAAACATTCAGTACTTC | CATSSRGPSKNIQYF | TRBV28 | . | . | TRBJ2-4
TGTGCCAGCAGTCTAAGGACAGGGTTTCCCTACGAGCAGTACTTC | CASSLRTGFPYEQYF | TRBV28 | TRBD1 | . | TRBJ2-7
TGTGCTAGTGGTGCCAGGGGCGGGGGGCAGGAGACCCAGTACTTC | CASGARGGGQETQYF | TRBV12-5 | TRBD2 | . | TRBJ2-5
TGTGCCAGCAGCTTAGACGCGGGGGGACAGGGGTCCTACGAGCAGTACTTC | CASSLDAGGQGSYEQYF | TRBV7-2 | TRBD1 | . | TRBJ2-7
TGTGCCAGCAGCCAAGGAGATAGCGGGGGGAAGACCCAGTACTTC | CASSQGDSGGKTQYF | TRBV4-2 | TRBD2 | few | TRBJ2-5
TGTGCCAGCAGCTTAAGGGTCGATCCGTCGGGTGAAGCTTTCTTT | CASSLRVDPSGEAFF | TRBV11-3 | . | . | TRBJ1-1
TGTGCCAGCAGTTTAACACAGGGTAAGGGTGAAGCTTTCTTT | CASSLTQGKGEAFF | TRBV28 | . | . | TRBJ1-1
TGCGCCAGCAGCCAAGATGGGACAGGGGTTCTTGCAACTAATGAAAAACTGTTTTTT | CASSQDGTGVLATNEKLFF | TRBV4-1 | TRBD1 | . | TRBJ1-4
TGTGCCAGCAGTGTTATGGGGGGGACCCACGAGCAGTACTTC | CASSVMGGTHEQYF | TRBV2 | TRBD2 | . | TRBJ2-7
TGTGCCAGCAGCTTATCCGGGACGGCGGGTTCACCCCTCCACTTT | CASSLSGTAGSPLHF | TRBV7-2 | . | . | TRBJ1-6
TGCGCCAGCAAGGAAGCTGGGGCCAACGTCCTGACTTTC | CASKEAGANVLTF | TRBV4-1 | . | . | TRBJ2-6
TGTGCCAGCTCCCTCTCGGACAGTTCGAACACTGAAGCTTTCTTT | CASSLSDSSNTEAFF | TRBV18 | . | . | TRBJ1-1
TGTGCCAGTAGTGCCGGGACAGGGCGCGGGGTGAACACTGAAGCTTTCTTT | CASSAGTGRGVNTEAFF | TRBV19 | TRBD1 | . | TRBJ1-1
TGCGCCAGCAGCCAAGAAGCCCACTATGGCTACACCTTC | CASSQEAHYGYTF | TRBV4-3 | . | . | TRBJ1-2
TGTGCCAGCAGTTCTATTCGGCAGGCGTCTGAAGCTTTCTTT | CASSSIRQASEAFF | TRBV27 | . | . | TRBJ1-1
TGTGCCAGCAGCGGGGACAGGGGGAACACAGATACGCAGTATTTT | CASSGDRGNTDTQYF | TRBV7-8 | TRBD1 | . | TRBJ2-3
TGTGCCAGCAGCTTAAGGGCCGGGCGTGAGGCTGAAGCTTTCTTT | CASSLRAGREAEAFF | TRBV7-8 | . | . | TRBJ1-1
TGCAGCTTCCCCCTCGGGGACAGGGAGCTCGATGAGCAGTTCTTC | CSFPLGDRELDEQFF | TRBV29-1 | TRBD1 | . | TRBJ2-1
TGTGCCAGCAGCCCGGGACGGATCTCTGGAAACACCATATATTTT | CASSPGRISGNTIYF | TRBV7-9 | . | . | TRBJ1-3
TGTGCCAGCAGCTTATCAGGTGGCAACCAAGAGACCCAGTACTTC | CASSLSGGNQETQYF | TRBV7-9 | . | . | TRBJ2-5
TGTGCTAGTGGTTTACCGGGACAGGGGGCGTACAATGAGCAGTTCTTC | CASGLPGQGAYNEQFF | TRBV12-5 | TRBD1 | . | TRBJ2-1
TGTGCCTGGAGGTACGGGGCCGGTGGAGCTTTCTTT | CAWRYGAGGAFF | TRBV30 | . | few | TRBJ1-1
TGTGCCAGCCAGCTTATGAACACTGAAGCTTTCTTT | CASQLMNTEAFF | TRBV2 | . | many | TRBJ1-1